This T cell receptor (beta chain) was sequenced for a study of blood T cell repertoires in COVID-19. Study in general: Samples representing acute and convalescent COVID-19 were sourced from the United States, Italy and Spain. Sources were T cells, B-cell-depleted T cells, or PBMCs; the material itself was cDNA or gDNA.

This clone was recorded only once. Other DNA sequences in this specimen translate into the identical CDR3. In the source study's methods: Quantification of nucleated cells was approximated via reference gene primer amplification. Assay used: immunoSEQ multiplex PCR; TCRdb lists only in-frame clones, some missing. V and J calls plus clone size are reproduced from that table; the DNA served to infer D and trimming. The sample has about 270,000 clones; around 81% are singletons. V shed 6 bases and J shed 4 bases, with 6 bases lying between them. This CDR3 is 11 amino acids long. CDR1 is MGHDK and CDR2 is SYGVNS in the germline V gene.

The specimen sequenced was peripheral blood. This chain joins TRBV25-1 and TRBJ1-2, with unresolved D. The receptor was derived from a woman aged 55-75 years with active or convalescent COVID-19. In nucleotides, the CDR3 is TGTGCCAGCAGCGGGGTCTATGGCTACACCTTC. Protein sequence: CASSGVYGYTF.